This is a list of T cell receptor beta chains from one sample in a study of T cell repertoires in cytomegalovirus infection. What these receptors recognize is not known. TCRdb processed the reads anew with MiXCR; each CDR3 protein has one entry. The table includes about 340,000 distinct CDR3 sequences, 25% to 30% detected once. This specimen consisted of cultured PBMCs, obtained from culture after CMV antigen stimulation. The receptors were gathered from a human donor in good health (CMV status not recorded). Some clones in this sample may be carry-over from other donors' samples. Both conserved end residues are part of each CDR3. The D gene is left open where the match is weak. Where a row states a size, it is once, few, many or the class of an expanded clone; other rows omit it.

clone_size	v_call	j_call	d_call	cdr3_nt	cdr3_aa
many	TRBV7-2	TRBJ2-3	.	TGTGCCAGCAGCCCCACTAGGATCCACACTTTCACAGATACGCAGTATTTT	CASSPTRIHTFTDTQYF
once	TRBV19	TRBJ1-4	.	TGTGCCAGTAGAGCGACAAATTCTAATGAAAAACTGTTTTTT	CASRATNSNEKLFF
.	TRBV12-3/TRBV12-4	TRBJ1-6	.	TGTGCCAGCAGTTTAGTAGGGGGTAATAATTCACCCCTCCACTTT	CASSLVGGNNSPLHF
few	TRBV29-1	TRBJ1-1	TRBD1	TGCAGCGTTCCCCAGGCAGGGGGCCGGGCTTTCTTT	CSVPQAGGRAFF
.	TRBV7-2	TRBJ1-2	TRBD1	TGTGCCAGCAGCTTACAGGGGGCCCACTATGGCTACACCTTC	CASSLQGAHYGYTF
.	TRBV25-1	TRBJ2-7	.	TGTGCCAGCGGCTATACCTACGAGCAGTACTTC	CASGYTYEQYF
.	TRBV19	TRBJ1-2	.	TGTGCCAGTAGTATGGACGAGGGACTCTATGGCTACACCTTC	CASSMDEGLYGYTF
.	TRBV27	TRBJ2-7	TRBD1	TGTGCCAGCAGTTTATATGGGACAGGACTCTACGAGCAGTACTTC	CASSLYGTGLYEQYF
.	TRBV6-1	TRBJ1-5	.	TGTGCCAGCAGTGAAGCGCTTCGGCTGTATAGCAATCAGCCCCAGCATTTT	CASSEALRLYSNQPQHF
many	TRBV7-8	TRBJ2-1	TRBD2	TGTGCCAGCAGAAAAACTAGCGGGAGGAATGAGCAGTTCTTC	CASRKTSGRNEQFF
few	TRBV20-1	TRBJ2-1	TRBD2	TGCAGTGCTAGTCCAGCGGGGTACAATGAGCAGTTCTTC	CSASPAGYNEQFF
.	TRBV3-1	TRBJ1-2	TRBD1	TGTGCCAGCAGCCCCTATCGACAGGGGTCCTTTACCTTC	CASSPYRQGSFTF
few	TRBV24-1	TRBJ2-1	TRBD2	TGTGCCACCAGTGATTTCACTAGCGGAACCTACAATGAGCAGTTCTTC	CATSDFTSGTYNEQFF
once	TRBV4-2	TRBJ1-5	.	TGTGCCAGCAGCCAAGATCCTGGAGACCTGAGGTCTCAGCCCCAGCATTTT	CASSQDPGDLRSQPQHF